This T cell receptor beta chain was sequenced in a study of beta chain features in type 1 diabetes. This CDR3 is 14 amino acids long. V was cut by 1 base and J by 6 bases, with 9 bases left in between. Germline loops: CDR1 MDHEN, CDR2 SYDVKM. This clone turned up a few times. The antigen is unknown. The sequenced template was cDNA made from the entire isolated RNA. The data were produced by immunoSEQ multiplex PCR, yet TCRdb's version contains in-frame clones alone and is incomplete. The table includes 130,000 to 150,000 clones, about 13% detected once. Sorting of CD4+ naive, central memory, regulatory and stem cell-like memory cells was performed via CD45RO/CCR7/CD25/CD127/CD95/CD27. Points from the study as a whole: At VDJ recombination sites, type 1 diabetes patients had fewer insertions and more deleted nucleotides. In the patient group, naive, central memory and Treg TCRB repertoires seemed more alike than in the healthy donor group. All four CD4+ subsets from Type 1 diabetes patients carried moderately but significantly shorter TCRB CDR3s.

The receptor's source is a man younger than 30 with type 1 diabetes. Sequencing was done on a sample of central memory CD4+ T cells from blood. The V call is TRBV28, the J call TRBJ1-4; D remains unclear. The CDR3 nucleotides read TGTGCCAGCAGTTTATCTGGGTGGGATGAAAAACTGTTTTTT. It translates to CASSLSGWDEKLFF.